The 16 T cell receptor beta chains reported below all come from one sample, sequenced in a study of T cells in narcolepsy. Profiling relied on immunoSEQ multiplex PCR, and the TCRdb table lists in-frame clones only, not all of them. The table records under 35,000 clones, approximately 80% of them present only once. The specimen sequenced was memory (CD45RA-) CD4+ T cells from blood. The receptors here all came from a human donor in good health.

CDR3 nucleotide sequence: TGTGCCAGCAGTCTGGGACTCCCGAGCTACGAGCAGTACTTC. Protein sequence: CASSLGLPSYEQYF. The V gene is TRBV6-6, the J gene TRBJ2-7, with D possibly matching TRBD2 (6 bases). With 5 bases removed from V and 3 bases from J, the gap between germline ends came to 14 bases. CDR3 length: 14 amino acids. Germline CDR1 MNHNY, CDR2 SVGAGI (reference sequence).

V usage is TRBV28 and J usage is TRBJ2-1; TRBD1 agrees at 9 bases. Looked up from germline, CDR1 is MDHEN and CDR2 is SYDVKM. J lost 10 bases, V lost 6 bases, and 7 bases had no gene match. The CDR3 covers 13 residues. Here the CDR3 reads CASRPGQGGEQFF. The CDR3 coding sequence is TGTGCCAGCAGGCCGGGACAGGGTGGGGAGCAGTTCTTC.

This clone appeared once. V is TRBV30 and J is TRBJ2-7, with TRBD1 as a possible D gene (6 bases). The germline V gene has CDR1 GTSNPN and CDR2 SVGIG (reference sequence). The CDR3 is 12 residues long. Trimming took off 6 bases at V and 3 bases at J, with 12 bases between the two ends. The CDR3 coding sequence is TGTGCCTGTTGGACAGCCAACTACGAGCAGTACTTC. Translation: CACWTANYEQYF.

The V and J genes are TRBV9 and TRBJ1-3; no clear D gene. Looked up from germline, CDR1 is SGDLS and CDR2 is YYNGEE. V was pared by 4 bases and J by 0 bases, with 8 bases between. This CDR3 region has 14 residues. The CDR3 reads CASSPGYSGNTIYF. For the CDR3, the DNA is TGTGCCAGCAGCCCGGGCTACTCTGGAAACACCATATATTTT.

This clone showed up just once. V is TRBV7-2 and J is TRBJ2-1, with 9 bases identical to TRBD2. The CDR3 consists of 15 residues. Germline CDR1 SGHTA, CDR2 FQGNSA. V lost 4 bases and J lost 4; bases outside the gene matches: 5. DNA of the CDR3: TGTGCCAGCAGCTCCGGGACTAGCTTTTACAATGAGCAGTTCTTC. Its protein product is CASSSGTSFYNEQFF.

This clone was seen just once. The rearrangement uses TRBV4-2 and TRBJ2-5; TRBD1 aligns across 8 bases. The length of the CDR3 is 15 residues. Per germline, CDR1 LGHNA and CDR2 YNFKEQ. V was clipped by 5 bases and J by 1 base; unmatched bases: 6. The CDR3 loop reads CASSGQGEGQETQYF. CDR3 in DNA: TGTGCCAGCAGCGGACAGGGCGAGGGCCAAGAGACCCAGTACTTC.

Concerning this clone: Mismatch with germline at one junction end may stem from a read error. This chain connects TRBV10-3 to TRBJ2-3, with D perhaps given as TRBD1 or TRBD2 (5 bases each). Germline CDR1 and CDR2: ENHRY and SYGVKD. The CDR3 length is 10 residues. The CDR3 DNA is TGTGCCATCAGTGAGGGGGGTTGGCGATTT. It yields the protein CAISEGGWRF.

CDR3 region: CASSPSAEQYF. The CDR3 DNA sequence: TGTGCCAGCAGCCCCTCGGCTGAGCAGTACTTC. The genes are TRBV7-8 and TRBJ2-7, with D unresolved. Germline V lookup: CDR1 SGHVS, CDR2 FQNEAQ. Deletions cut 5 bases from V and 7 bases from J, with 9 bases between. The CDR3 has 11 residues.

The chain links TRBV10-3 to TRBJ2-1; 9 nucleotides agree with TRBD2. Trimming at V came to 5 bases and at J to 5 bases, leaving 4 bases not matched to a gene. Germline CDR1 is ENHRY and CDR2 is SYGVKD. CDR3 size: 14 residues. For the CDR3, the DNA is TGTGCCATCAGTCGGTCTAGCGGGGACAATGAGCAGTTCTTC. It codes for CAISRSSGDNEQFF.

This clone was detected only a few times. The rearrangement uses TRBV19 and TRBJ1-4; TRBD1 is a possible D gene (6 bases). Trimming stripped 3 bases from V and 10 bases from J, with 18 bases between. The V gene's germline CDR1 is LNHDA and CDR2 SQIVND (reference sequence). This CDR3 has 15 amino acids. In nucleotides, the CDR3 is TGTGCCAGTAGTATGCTCGCGGGGGGCAGGCGAAAACTGTTTTTT. Translating it yields CASSMLAGGRRKLFF.

The chain uses TRBV9 and TRBJ2-1; D gene unclear. This CDR3 is 16 amino acids long. V was trimmed by 0 bases and J by 1 base, leaving 11 bases between them. The germline gives CDR1 SGDLS, CDR2 YYNGEE. CDR3 sequence: CASSVGIARSYNEQFF. The CDR3 region has the DNA TGTGCCAGCAGCGTAGGAATCGCCCGTTCCTACAATGAGCAGTTCTTC.

The chain carries TRBV4-2 and TRBJ2-1; D unclear. From germline, CDR1 is LGHNA and CDR2 YNFKEQ. Trimming stripped 3 bases from V and 0 bases from J, with 15 bases between. The CDR3 has 17 residues. The CDR3 sequence is CASSQALGLNSYNEQFF. DNA of the CDR3: TGTGCCAGCAGCCAGGCTCTCGGCCTTAACTCCTACAATGAGCAGTTCTTC.

J is TRBJ2-5 and V is TRBV18; a weak D match, TRBD1 (6 bases). CDR1 and CDR2 (germline): KGHSH, LQKENI. Trimming took 6 bases from V and 1 from J, leaving 12 bases between them. The CDR3 loop spans 14 amino acids. The CDR3 loop is CASSFEGGQETQYF. In DNA, the CDR3 is TGTGCCAGCTCCTTCGAAGGGGGCCAAGAGACCCAGTACTTC. The variable domain in full, completed from reference TRBV18 and TRBJ2-5, reads NAGVMQNPRHLVRRRGQEARLRCSPMKGHSHVYWYRQLPEEGLKFMVYLQKENIIDESGMPKERFSAEFPKEGPSILRIQQVVRGDSAAYFCASSFEGGQETQYFGPGTRLLVL.

The rearrangement joins TRBV28 to TRBJ1-3; D is undetermined. Germline V gene data show CDR1 as MDHEN and CDR2 as SYDVKM. Trimming shortened V by 1 base and J by 8 bases, and 9 bases separated the two germline ends. This CDR3 is built from 13 residues. DNA of the CDR3: TGTGCCAGCAGTTTATTTGCCGGACACACCATATATTTT. It is translated as CASSLFAGHTIYF.

This clone has a single count. This chain links TRBV27 with TRBJ2-2, with D perhaps TRBD1 (5 bases). The length of the CDR3 is 13 residues. Per the germline V gene, CDR1 is MNHEY and CDR2 is SMNVEV (reference sequence). The germline V and J ends were trimmed by 7 bases and 9 bases, with 15 bases remaining between them. In DNA form, the CDR3 reads TGTGCCAGCACCCTAAGGGGTGGCAGGGAGCTGTTTTTT. Protein product: CASTLRGGRELFF.

This chain uses TRBV28 with TRBJ1-3, with 7 bases identical to TRBD1. Germline loops: CDR1 MDHEN, CDR2 SYDVKM. Trimming cost V 6 bases and J 0 bases; bases outside gene matches: 14. This CDR3 comprises 18 residues. Written as DNA, the CDR3 is TGTGCCAGCAGCTTCCCCGGGACAGACTATTCCTCTGGAAACACCATATATTTT. Translated, it gives CASSFPGTDYSSGNTIYF.